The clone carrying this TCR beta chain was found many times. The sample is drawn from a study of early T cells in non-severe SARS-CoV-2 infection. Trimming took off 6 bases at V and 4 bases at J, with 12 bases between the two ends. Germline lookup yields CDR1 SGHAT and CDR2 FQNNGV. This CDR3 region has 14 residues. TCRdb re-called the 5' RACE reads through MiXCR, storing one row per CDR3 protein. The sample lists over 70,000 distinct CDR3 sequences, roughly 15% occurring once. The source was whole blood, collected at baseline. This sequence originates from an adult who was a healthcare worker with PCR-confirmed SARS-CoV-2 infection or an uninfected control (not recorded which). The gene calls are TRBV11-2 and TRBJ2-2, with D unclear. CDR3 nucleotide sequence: TGTGCCAGCAGGGCCAGGCGTGGCACCGGGGAGCTGTTTTTT. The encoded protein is CASRARRGTGELFF. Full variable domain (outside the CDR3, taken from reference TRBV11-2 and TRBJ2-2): EAGVAQSPRYKIIEKRQSVAFWCNPISGHATLYWYQQILGQGPKLLIQFQNNGVVDDSQLPKDRFSAERLKGVDSTLKIQPAKLEDSAVYLCASRARRGTGELFFGEGSRLTVL.